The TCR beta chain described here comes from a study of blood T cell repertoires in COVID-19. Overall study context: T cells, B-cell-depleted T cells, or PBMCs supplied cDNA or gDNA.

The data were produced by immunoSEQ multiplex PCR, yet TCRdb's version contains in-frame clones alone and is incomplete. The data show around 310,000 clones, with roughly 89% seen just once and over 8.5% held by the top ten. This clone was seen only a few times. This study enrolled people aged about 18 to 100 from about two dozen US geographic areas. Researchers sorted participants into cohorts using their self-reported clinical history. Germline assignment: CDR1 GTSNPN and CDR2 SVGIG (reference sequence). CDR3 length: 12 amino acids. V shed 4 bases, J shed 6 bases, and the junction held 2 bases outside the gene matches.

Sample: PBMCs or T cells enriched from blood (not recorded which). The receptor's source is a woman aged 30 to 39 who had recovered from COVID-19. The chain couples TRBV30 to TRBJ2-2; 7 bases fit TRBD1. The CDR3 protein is CAWNQGAGELFF. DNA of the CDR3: TGTGCCTGGAATCAGGGGGCCGGGGAGCTGTTTTTT.